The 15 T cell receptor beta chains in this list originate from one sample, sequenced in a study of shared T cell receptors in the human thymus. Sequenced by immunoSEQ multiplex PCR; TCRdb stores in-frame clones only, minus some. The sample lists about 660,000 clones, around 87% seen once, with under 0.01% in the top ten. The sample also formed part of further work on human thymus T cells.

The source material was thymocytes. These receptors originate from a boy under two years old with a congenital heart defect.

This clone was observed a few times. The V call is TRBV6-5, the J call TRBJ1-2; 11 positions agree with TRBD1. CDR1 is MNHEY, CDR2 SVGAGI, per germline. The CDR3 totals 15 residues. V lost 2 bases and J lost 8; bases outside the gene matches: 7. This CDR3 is CASSYHGTGGYGYTF. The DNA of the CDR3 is TGTGCCAGCAGTTACCATGGGACAGGGGGTTACGGCTACACCTTC.

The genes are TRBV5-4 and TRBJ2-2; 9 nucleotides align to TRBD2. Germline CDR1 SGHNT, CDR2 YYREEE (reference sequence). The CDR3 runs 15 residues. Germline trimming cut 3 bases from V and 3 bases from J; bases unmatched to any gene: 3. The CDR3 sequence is CASSWAGGHTGELFF. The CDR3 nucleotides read TGTGCCAGCAGCTGGGCGGGGGGGCACACCGGGGAGCTGTTTTTT.

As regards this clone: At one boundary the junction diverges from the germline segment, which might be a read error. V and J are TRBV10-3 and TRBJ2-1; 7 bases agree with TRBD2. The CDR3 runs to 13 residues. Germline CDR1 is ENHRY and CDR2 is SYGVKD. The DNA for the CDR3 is TGTGCCATCAGTGAAGTCGCCCTAGCGGTCTTGGTCTTC. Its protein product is CAISEVALAVLVF.

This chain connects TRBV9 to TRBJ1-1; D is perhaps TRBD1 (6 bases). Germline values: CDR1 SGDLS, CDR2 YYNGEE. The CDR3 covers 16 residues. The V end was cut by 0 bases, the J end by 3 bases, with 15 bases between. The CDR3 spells CASSVAFSPGDTEAFF. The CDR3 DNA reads TGTGCCAGCAGCGTAGCATTCAGTCCAGGGGACACTGAAGCTTTCTTT. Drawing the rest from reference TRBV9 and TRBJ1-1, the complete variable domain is DSGVTQTPKHLITATGQRVTLRCSPRSGDLSVYWYQQSLDQGLQFLIQYYNGEERAKGNILERFSAQQFPDLHSELNLSSLELGDSALYFCASSVAFSPGDTEAFFGQGTRLTVV.

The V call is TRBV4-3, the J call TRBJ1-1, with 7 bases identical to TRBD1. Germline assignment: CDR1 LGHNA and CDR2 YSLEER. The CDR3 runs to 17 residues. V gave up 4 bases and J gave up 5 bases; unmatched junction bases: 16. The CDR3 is CASSREDPGGPWTEAFF. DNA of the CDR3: TGCGCCAGCAGCCGAGAAGACCCAGGGGGGCCGTGGACTGAAGCTTTCTTT.

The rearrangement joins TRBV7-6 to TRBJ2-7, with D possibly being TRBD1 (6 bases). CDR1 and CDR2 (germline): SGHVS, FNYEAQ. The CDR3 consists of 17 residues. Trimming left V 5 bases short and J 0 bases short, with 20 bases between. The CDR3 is CASSNDPETGLSYEQYF. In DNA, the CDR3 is TGTGCCAGCAGCAATGACCCCGAGACAGGCCTCTCCTACGAGCAGTACTTC.

CDR3 region: CASSPDRGRSYGYTF. The CDR3 nucleotides are TGTGCCAGCAGTCCCGACAGGGGGCGAAGCTATGGCTACACCTTC. The V and J genes are TRBV7-2 and TRBJ1-2, with 10 positions matching TRBD1. Germline assignment: CDR1 SGHTA and CDR2 FQGNSA. After removal of 6 bases from V and 4 bases from J, the junction contained 8 bases not matched to a gene. This CDR3 comprises 15 residues.

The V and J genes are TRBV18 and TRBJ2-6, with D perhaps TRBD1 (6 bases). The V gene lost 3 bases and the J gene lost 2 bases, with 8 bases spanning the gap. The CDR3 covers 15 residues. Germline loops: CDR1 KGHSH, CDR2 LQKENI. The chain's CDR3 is CASSPGTTGANVLTF. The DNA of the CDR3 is TGTGCCAGCTCACCGGGGACAACTGGGGCCAACGTCCTGACTTTC.

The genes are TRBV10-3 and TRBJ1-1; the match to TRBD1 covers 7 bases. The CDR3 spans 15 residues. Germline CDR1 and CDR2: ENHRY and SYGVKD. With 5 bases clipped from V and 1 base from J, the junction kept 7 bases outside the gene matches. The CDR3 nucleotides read TGTGCCATCAGTTCCCCGGGACAGCGGAACACTGAAGCTTTCTTT. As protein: CAISSPGQRNTEAFF.

DNA for the CDR3: TGTGCCAGCAGCTTGTTTTCCGCCAGGCTTAGCACAGATACGCAGTATTTT. Its protein product is CASSLFSARLSTDTQYF. This chain uses TRBV11-2 with TRBJ2-3; no clear D gene. Trimming took 3 bases from V and 0 from J, leaving 16 bases between them. This CDR3 is built from 17 residues. Germline V CDR1 and CDR2: SGHAT, FQNNGV.

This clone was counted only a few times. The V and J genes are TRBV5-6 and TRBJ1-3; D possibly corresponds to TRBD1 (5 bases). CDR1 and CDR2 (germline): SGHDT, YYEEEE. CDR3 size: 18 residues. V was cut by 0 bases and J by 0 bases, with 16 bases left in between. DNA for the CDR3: TGTGCCAGCAGCTTGGGGTATGGACACAGTGGCTCTGGAAACACCATATATTTT. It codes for CASSLGYGHSGSGNTIYF.

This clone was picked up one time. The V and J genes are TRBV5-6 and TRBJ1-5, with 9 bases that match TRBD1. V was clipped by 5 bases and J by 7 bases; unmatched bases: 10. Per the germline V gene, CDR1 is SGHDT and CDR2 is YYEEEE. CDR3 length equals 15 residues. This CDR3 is CASSPTGQGWQPQHF. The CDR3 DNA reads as TGTGCCAGCAGTCCTACGGGACAGGGATGGCAGCCCCAGCATTTT.

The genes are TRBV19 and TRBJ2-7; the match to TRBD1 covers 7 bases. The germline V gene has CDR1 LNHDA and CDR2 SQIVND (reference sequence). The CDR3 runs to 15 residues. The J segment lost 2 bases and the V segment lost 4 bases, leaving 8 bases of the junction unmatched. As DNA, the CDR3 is TGTGCCAGTAGTAGAGGCAGACAGGGAACCTACGAGCAGTACTTC. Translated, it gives CASSRGRQGTYEQYF.

CDR3 nucleotides: TGTGCCAGCAGTCATCCCGGGACTAGAGGAGATACGCAGTATTTT. It codes for CASSHPGTRGDTQYF. V is TRBV6-6 and J is TRBJ2-3, with 8 nucleotides matching TRBD2. Germline V gives CDR1 MNHNY, CDR2 SVGAGI (reference sequence). The J segment lost 5 bases and the V segment lost 5 bases, leaving 9 bases of the junction unmatched. The CDR3 length is 15 residues.

This CDR3 is CASSPLEGLISYEQYF. The CDR3 nucleotides read TGTGCCAGCTCACCACTGGAGGGGCTTATATCCTACGAGCAGTACTTC. The rearrangement uses TRBV18 and TRBJ2-7, with D tentatively TRBD2 (6 bases). Germline V gene sequence: CDR1 KGHSH, CDR2 LQKENI. Trimming removed 1 base from V and 1 base from J, with 14 bases in between. The CDR3 contains 16 residues.